Listed below are T cell receptor beta chains from one sample, sequenced in a study of breast tumors, draining lymph nodes, adjacent tissues. MiXCR, run by TCRdb on the multiplex PCR reads, gives a single entry per CDR3 protein. This table holds 200,000 to 250,000 distinct CDR3 sequences, 30% to 35% found once. The sequencing sample was made of axillary lymph node tissue. The receptors come from a female donor with breast cancer. Some clones in this sample may be carry-over from other donors' samples. Both conserved end residues are part of each CDR3. A D gene is named only where the DNA matches it firmly. The listing skips clone size in some rows; elsewhere it reads once, few, many or a size class.

d_call j_call v_call clone_size cdr3_aa cdr3_nt
. TRBJ2-1 TRBV25-1 many CASSESGAAYNEQFF TGTGCCAGCAGTGAATCGGGGGCGGCATACAATGAGCAGTTCTTC
. TRBJ2-5 TRBV7-7 many CASSLTAGSHQETQYF TGTGCTAGCAGCTTAACGGCTGGGAGCCACCAAGAGACCCAGTACTTC
TRBD2 TRBJ2-3 TRBV7-2 . CASSQTLTSGGPIGTQYF TGTGCCAGCAGCCAGACCCTGACTAGCGGGGGCCCCATCGGTACGCAGTATTTT
. TRBJ2-2 TRBV12-3/TRBV12-4 many CASSRPDRNTGELFF TGTGCCAGCAGCCGCCCGGACAGGAACACCGGGGAGCTGTTTTTT
TRBD2 TRBJ2-1 TRBV7-6 many CASSLVGGGNEQFF TGTGCCAGCAGCTTAGTGGGGGGGGGGAATGAGCAGTTCTTC
. TRBJ2-5 TRBV20-1 . CSARDPTAPMPTLQKEETQYF TGCAGTGCTAGAGACCCGACCGCCCCGATGCCAACGCTGCAGAAAGAAGAGACCCAGTACTTC
TRBD1 TRBJ1-3 TRBV12-3/TRBV12-4 . CASSVTGTGINTIYF TGTGCCAGCAGTGTCACCGGGACAGGGATAAACACCATATATTTT
. TRBJ2-3 TRBV19 many CASSMGTPDTQYF TGTGCCAGTAGTATGGGGACCCCAGATACGCAGTATTTT
TRBD2 TRBJ2-3 TRBV20-1 many CSARPVQRGVPDTQYF TGCAGTGCTAGACCTGTGCAGCGGGGGGTACCAGATACGCAGTATTTT
TRBD1 TRBJ2-7 TRBV6-4 . CASSDSPTGGYEQYF TGTGCCAGCAGTGATTCCCCGACAGGGGGCTACGAGCAGTACTTC
TRBD2 TRBJ2-1 TRBV7-2 many CASSASSGSTSGRAPEQFF TGTGCCAGCAGCGCATCCTCAGGTTCGACTAGCGGGAGGGCCCCTGAGCAGTTCTTC
TRBD2 TRBJ2-6 TRBV2 . CASSEANELAGGGSGANVLTF TGTGCCAGCAGTGAAGCCAATGAACTAGCGGGAGGCGGTTCTGGGGCCAACGTCCTGACTTTC
. TRBJ2-6 TRBV7-8 many CASSLLGPSGANVLTF TGTGCCAGCAGCTTATTAGGGCCCTCTGGGGCCAACGTCCTGACTTTC
. TRBJ2-1 TRBV19 few CASSMSGANYNEQFF TGTGCCAGTAGTATGTCAGGGGCCAACTACAATGAGCAGTTCTTC
. TRBJ2-7 TRBV6-5 many CASSYTRSYEQYF TGTGCCAGCAGTTATACAAGATCCTACGAGCAGTACTTC
. TRBJ2-5 TRBV5-1 many CASSLAGTSGETQYF TGCGCCAGCAGCTTGGCCGGGACCTCAGGGGAGACCCAGTACTTC
. TRBJ1-2 TRBV6-6 many CASRRLRDSNYGYTF TGTGCCAGCAGACGACTCCGGGACTCTAACTATGGCTACACCTTC
TRBD1 TRBJ2-1 TRBV7-2 many CASSTGRTGGNEQFF TGTGCCAGCAGCACCGGGAGGACAGGGGGAAATGAGCAGTTCTTC
TRBD1 TRBJ1-2 TRBV5-8 many CASSLGTAPYGYTF TGTGCCAGCAGCCTAGGGACAGCCCCCTATGGCTACACCTTC
TRBD2 TRBJ2-7 TRBV5-4 many CASSRGLAGGRGYEQYF TGTGCCAGCAGTCGAGGACTAGCGGGAGGGAGAGGGTACGAGCAGTACTTC
TRBD1 TRBJ2-3 TRBV5-1 many CASSLGRTGGYEDTQYF TGCGCCAGCAGCTTGGGCAGGACAGGGGGCTATGAAGATACGCAGTATTTT
. TRBJ1-2 TRBV9 . CASSVSRGGNYGYTF TGTGCCAGCAGCGTGTCCCGGGGCGGCAACTATGGCTACACCTTC
. TRBJ1-2 TRBV24-1 . CATSDLGGADGYTF TGTGCCACCAGTGATCTCGGGGGGGCTGATGGCTACACCTTC
. TRBJ2-3 TRBV10-3 . CAISEQPSGRTDTQYF TGTGCCATCAGTGAGCAGCCAAGCGGGCGCACAGATACGCAGTATTTT
TRBD1 TRBJ2-1 TRBV19 many CASQTGTFNSEQFF TGTGCCAGTCAGACAGGGACGTTTAACAGTGAGCAGTTCTTC
. TRBJ2-5 TRBV7-9 many CASSSDQETQYF TGTGCCAGCAGCTCGGACCAAGAGACCCAGTACTTC
TRBD2 TRBJ2-1 TRBV5-1 many CASSSGTSDIYNEQFF TGCGCCAGCAGCTCTGGGACTAGCGACATCTACAATGAGCAGTTCTTC
TRBD1 TRBJ1-2 TRBV7-2 . CASSSYTGGGYGYPF TGTGCCAGCAGCTCGTATACAGGGGGCGGTTATGGCTACCCCTTC
TRBD2 TRBJ2-3 TRBV9 . CASSVGEGTSTDTQYF TGTGCCAGCAGCGTAGGGGAGGGCACTAGCACAGATACGCAGTATTTT
. TRBJ1-6 TRBV10-2 many CASSERGAQDNSPLHF TGCGCCAGCAGTGAGCGGGGGGCTCAGGATAATTCACCCCTCCACTTT
. TRBJ1-2 TRBV3-1 many CASSQTTGSYGYTF TGTGCCAGCAGCCAAACGACGGGGAGCTATGGCTACACCTTC
TRBD2 TRBJ2-5 TRBV7-8 . CASSLEFSGILQETQYF TGTGCCAGCAGCTTGGAGTTTAGCGGGATCCTACAAGAGACCCAGTACTTC
. TRBJ2-1 TRBV20-1 many CSAARQGWYNEQFF TGCAGTGCCGCCCGCCAGGGCTGGTACAATGAGCAGTTCTTC
. TRBJ2-2 TRBV9 few CASSVTGGTPPGELFF TGTGCCAGCAGCGTCACCGGTGGGACTCCCCCCGGGGAGCTGTTTTTT
. TRBJ2-7 TRBV3-1 few CASRLGAGEQYF TGTGCCAGCAGACTTGGCGCGGGGGAGCAGTACTTC
. TRBJ2-5 TRBV12-3/TRBV12-4 few CASSFRGGQETQYF TGTGCCAGCAGTTTCAGGGGGGGGCAAGAGACCCAGTACTTC
TRBD1 TRBJ2-6 TRBV7-8 many CASSLRQGTGANVLTF TGTGCCAGCAGCCTTCGACAGGGGACTGGGGCCAACGTCCTGACTTTC
TRBD2 TRBJ2-7 TRBV7-2 many CASSSLAGYEQYF TGTGCCAGCAGCTCTTTAGCGGGTTACGAGCAGTACTTC
TRBD2 TRBJ2-1 TRBV27 few CASSLGLASYNEQFF TGTGCCAGCAGTTTAGGACTAGCAAGCTACAATGAGCAGTTCTTC
TRBD1 TRBJ1-6 TRBV7-2 many CASSLPPTGTANSPLHF TGTGCCAGCAGCTTGCCACCAACCGGGACAGCTAATTCACCCCTCCACTTT
. TRBJ2-6 TRBV7-9 . CASRPPPDGDTGESGANVLTF TGTGCCAGCAGACCACCCCCGGACGGAGACACCGGGGAGTCTGGGGCCAACGTCCTGACTTTC
TRBD1 TRBJ2-3 TRBV11-2 . CASSSTGSSIDTQYF TGTGCCAGCAGCTCGACAGGGAGTTCAATAGATACGCAGTATTTT
TRBD2 TRBJ2-1 TRBV20-1 many CSARADSGGVYNEQFF TGCAGTGCTAGAGCCGATAGCGGGGGGGTCTACAATGAGCAGTTCTTC
. TRBJ2-7 TRBV11-3 . CASSLVVGVLSYEQYF TGTGCCAGCAGCTTAGTTGTGGGAGTCCTTTCCTACGAGCAGTACTTC
. TRBJ2-5 TRBV7-3 . CASSPGGVLGETQHF TGTGCCAGCAGCCCCGGCGGGGTCCTGGGAGAGACCCAGCACTTC
. TRBJ2-5 TRBV3-1 many CASSPWGQETQYF TGTGCCAGCAGCCCCTGGGGGCAAGAGACCCAGTACTTC
. TRBJ2-5 TRBV4-2 . CASSQGQSNTGETQYF TGTGCCAGCAGCCAAGGACAGTCGAACACCGGGGAGACCCAGTACTTC
TRBD2 TRBJ2-5 TRBV2 few CASSEATSGGQETQYF TGTGCCAGCAGTGAAGCGACTAGCGGGGGTCAAGAGACCCAGTACTTC
. TRBJ2-7 TRBV2 many CASSEYGGYSYEQYF TGTGCCAGCAGTGAGTACGGAGGTTATTCCTACGAGCAGTACTTC
. TRBJ1-4 TRBV7-8 many CASSPPKTGEKLFF TGTGCCAGCAGCCCCCCCAAGACGGGGGAAAAACTGTTTTTT
TRBD1 TRBJ2-7 TRBV9 . CASSVRQGYEQYF TGTGCCAGCAGCGTACGACAGGGCTACGAGCAGTACTTC